This T cell receptor (beta chain) was captured in a study of blood T cell repertoires in COVID-19. Study at large: Sites in the United States, Italy and Spain provided acute and convalescent COVID-19 samples. PBMCs, B-cell-depleted T cells, or T cells were the source of the cDNA or gDNA that made up the material.

Germline V gene lookup returns CDR1 LNHDA and CDR2 SQIVND (reference sequence). V lost 6 bases and J lost 0; bases outside the gene matches: 13. CDR3 length: 19 residues. Assay used: immunoSEQ multiplex PCR; TCRdb lists only in-frame clones, some missing. The table shows 170,000 or so clones, with 86% occurring only once. The sequence was collected from a man in his fifties or sixties with active or convalescent COVID-19. The chain has TRBV19 and TRBJ2-6; 8 bases are shared with TRBD1. Source material: peripheral blood. The CDR3 loop reads CASSVPRDRLISGANVLTF. CDR3 DNA sequence: TGTGCCAGTAGCGTCCCCCGGGACAGGCTTATCTCTGGGGCCAACGTCCTGACTTTC.